The 7 T cell receptor beta chains in this list originate from one sample, sequenced in a study of T-cell reconstitution after alpha-beta-depleted transplantation in children. Unique molecular identifiers tagged the TCRbeta library. TCRdb fed the PCR reads into MiXCR, producing one record per CDR3 protein. The sample lists approximately 980,000 distinct CDR3 sequences; around 30% were seen once. The sample consisted of PBMCs, mostly from graft donor cells, taken 360 days after TCRalphabeta/CD19-depleted stem cell transplant. The receptor source for this set is a boy under three years old who had a stem cell transplant for SCID, so the T cells may come from the graft donor.

The CDR3 loop is CASSQGGQEVAFF. The DNA of the CDR3 is TGCGCCAGCAGCCAAGGCGGACAGGAGGTCGCTTTCTTT. J is TRBJ1-1 and V is TRBV4-3; 7 nucleotides agree with TRBD1. Germline lookup yields CDR1 LGHNA and CDR2 YSLEER. The CDR3 covers 13 residues. The ends lost 1 base at V and 11 bases at J; junction bases unmatched: 7.

The table lists this clonotype with a few counts. The chain has TRBV20-1 and TRBJ2-5; 7 bases line up with TRBD2. This CDR3 spans 16 amino acids. From germline, CDR1 is DFQATT and CDR2 SNEGSKA (reference sequence). Trimming took 5 bases from V and 2 from J; bases not matched to a gene: 14. CDR3 DNA: TGCAGTGCTCCTCGCCGGGGGGACCCCTTTCAAGAGACCCAGTACTTC. The encoded protein is CSAPRRGDPFQETQYF.

This clonotype has only a few counts. V and J are TRBV6-1 and TRBJ1-3; D might be TRBD1 (5 bases). Trimming took off 4 bases at V and 0 bases at J, with 10 bases between the two ends. CDR3 length equals 15 residues. CDR1 and CDR2 (germline): MNHNS, SASEGT. CDR3 DNA: TGTGCCAGCAGTGTACAGGACGACTCTGGAAACACCATATATTTT. This encodes CASSVQDDSGNTIYF.

The rearrangement joins TRBV6-5 to TRBJ2-1; possibly TRBD2 for D (6 bases). The CDR3 has 14 residues. Between the trimmed V and J ends, which lost 2 bases and 5 bases, there was a span of 10 bases. Per the germline V gene, CDR1 is MNHEY and CDR2 is SVGAGI. The CDR3 DNA follows: TGTGCCAGCAGTTACCTGGGACTCCACAATGAGCAGTTCTTC. Amino acids: CASSYLGLHNEQFF.

This clonotype was observed a handful of times. One end of the junction is discordant with germline, which a read error may explain. This chain connects TRBV28 to TRBJ2-1, with D perhaps given as TRBD1 or TRBD2 (5 bases each). CDR1 is MDHEN and CDR2 is SYDVKM in the germline V gene. This CDR3 has 12 residues. CDR3 coding DNA: TGTGCCAGCAGTATATGGGACCGGGGTTCGTTCTTC. The encoded protein is CASSIWDRGSFF.

The rearrangement joins TRBV12-3 or TRBV12-4 to TRBJ1-1; no clear D gene. Trimming pared 6 bases from V and 0 bases from J, leaving 14 bases between. There are 15 residues in the CDR3. The CDR3 coding sequence is TGTGCCAGCAGCGACCGTGGGGTATTGAACACTGAAGCTTTCTTT. It yields the protein CASSDRGVLNTEAFF.

This clonotype came up many times. The rearrangement joins TRBV5-6 to TRBJ2-1; D may be TRBD1 or TRBD2 (6 bases each). Germline V gives CDR1 SGHDT, CDR2 YYEEEE. The CDR3 sequence is 15 residues long. Trimming left V 3 bases short and J 1 base short, with 11 bases between. CDR3 in DNA: TGTGCCAGCAGCTCAAGGGGGGCATCCTACAATGAGCAGTTCTTC. It yields the protein CASSSRGASYNEQFF.